These T cell receptor beta chains were read from a single sample in a study of cytomegalovirus exposure and HLA in healthy donors. Assay: immunoSEQ multiplex PCR; the TCRdb copy retains only in-frame clones and omits some. Among tens of thousands of clones listed, over 70% were seen once. The specimen sequenced was PBMCs. The receptor set was obtained from a man in his fifties in good health and CMV-seropositive. CDR3s include the opening cysteine and the closing phenylalanine or tryptophan. Fields, in order: CDR3 DNA, CDR3 protein, clone size, J gene, V gene, D gene. The D gene is left open where the match is weak. Where a row states a size, it is once, few, many or the class of an expanded clone; other rows omit it.

cdr3_nt: TGTGCCAGCATAGAACAGGGCCTGAACACCGGGGAGCTGTTTTTT; cdr3_aa: CASIEQGLNTGELFF; clone_size: NA; j_call: TRBJ2-2; v_call: TRBV6-5; d_call: NA
cdr3_nt: TGTGCCAGCAGCTTAGACCGGGACTCCGATTCACCCCTCCACTTT; cdr3_aa: CASSLDRDSDSPLHF; clone_size: few; j_call: TRBJ1-6; v_call: TRBV7-7; d_call: NA
cdr3_nt: TGTGCCAGCAGCGATACACGGAACACTGAAGCTTTCTTT; cdr3_aa: CASSDTRNTEAFF; clone_size: few; j_call: TRBJ1-1; v_call: TRBV9; d_call: NA
cdr3_nt: TGCGCCAGCAGCCAAGCCAGGGGACTAGTCGTAGAGGGCAGCCACGAGACCCAGTACTTC; cdr3_aa: CASSQARGLVVEGSHETQYF; clone_size: NA; j_call: TRBJ2-5; v_call: TRBV4-1; d_call: TRBD2
cdr3_nt: TGTGCCAGCAGCTTGGGATACTCCACAGATACGCAGTATTTT; cdr3_aa: CASSLGYSTDTQYF; clone_size: NA; j_call: TRBJ2-3; v_call: TRBV5-8; d_call: NA
cdr3_nt: TGCAGCGTTGGTCAGCGAGCTAGCAGTCAGTACTTC; cdr3_aa: CSVGQRASSQYF; clone_size: NA; j_call: TRBJ2-4; v_call: TRBV29-1; d_call: NA
cdr3_nt: TGTGCCAGCAGCGTGGATGCTACAGGGGAGTTCTATGGCTACACCTTC; cdr3_aa: CASSVDATGEFYGYTF; clone_size: once; j_call: TRBJ1-2; v_call: TRBV5-5; d_call: TRBD1
cdr3_nt: TGTGCCAGCAGCTTCGGACTAGCGGGAAGTCCCTACAATGAGCAGTTCTTC; cdr3_aa: CASSFGLAGSPYNEQFF; clone_size: NA; j_call: TRBJ2-1; v_call: TRBV5-8; d_call: TRBD2
cdr3_nt: TGTGCCTGGAGAGGGCGGGACTCCTATAGCAATCAGCCCCAGCATTTT; cdr3_aa: CAWRGRDSYSNQPQHF; clone_size: once; j_call: TRBJ1-5; v_call: TRBV30; d_call: NA
cdr3_nt: TGTGCCAGTAGTACAGGACAGGGGGCTAGGAGTGAGCAGTTCTTC; cdr3_aa: CASSTGQGARSEQFF; clone_size: NA; j_call: TRBJ2-1; v_call: TRBV19; d_call: TRBD1
cdr3_nt: TGTTCCAGCAGCTTAGTAGAGAGATACGAGCAGTACTTC; cdr3_aa: CSSSLVERYEQYF; clone_size: NA; j_call: TRBJ2-7; v_call: TRBV7-9; d_call: NA
cdr3_nt: TGTGCTAGTGGGGACAGGACCTCTGGGGCCAACGTCCTGACTTTC; cdr3_aa: CASGDRTSGANVLTF; clone_size: few; j_call: TRBJ2-6; v_call: TRBV12-5; d_call: TRBD1
cdr3_nt: TGTGCCAGCAGCCAAGATGCGACTCAGACCGGGGAGCTGTTTTTT; cdr3_aa: CASSQDATQTGELFF; clone_size: NA; j_call: TRBJ2-2; v_call: TRBV4-2; d_call: NA
cdr3_nt: TGCGCCAGCAGCCAAGACGCGGGAGGGTACGAGCAGTACTTC; cdr3_aa: CASSQDAGGYEQYF; clone_size: NA; j_call: TRBJ2-7; v_call: TRBV4-3; d_call: TRBD2
cdr3_nt: TGTGCCAGCGAGACTACGCGCACCGGGGAGCTGTTTTTT; cdr3_aa: CASETTRTGELFF; clone_size: few; j_call: TRBJ2-2; v_call: TRBV19; d_call: NA
cdr3_nt: TGTGCCAGCAGGGGCAGGGGCGACCTTGGCTACACCTTC; cdr3_aa: CASRGRGDLGYTF; clone_size: NA; j_call: TRBJ1-2; v_call: TRBV6-5; d_call: NA
cdr3_nt: TGCGCCAGCAGCCCCCGTGGAGAGAGCGCTTCTGGGGCCAACGGCCTGACTTTC; cdr3_aa: CASSPRGESASGANGLTF; clone_size: NA; j_call: TRBJ2-6; v_call: TRBV4-1; d_call: NA
cdr3_nt: TGCGCCAGCGGAAAGGGACTAGCGGGAGTAGGAGTAGGCACAGATACGCAGTATTTT; cdr3_aa: CASGKGLAGVGVGTDTQYF; clone_size: NA; j_call: TRBJ2-3; v_call: TRBV5-1; d_call: TRBD2
cdr3_nt: TGTGCTAGTGGCTCCCGGAGCATCCCTGAAAAACTGTTTTTT; cdr3_aa: CASGSRSIPEKLFF; clone_size: NA; j_call: TRBJ1-4; v_call: TRBV12-5; d_call: NA
cdr3_nt: TGTGCCAGCAGTCCCGCCGGACTATCCGGGGAGCTGTTTTTT; cdr3_aa: CASSPAGLSGELFF; clone_size: NA; j_call: TRBJ2-2; v_call: TRBV27; d_call: NA
cdr3_nt: TGTGCCAGCGGTTATAGCGGGAGGGGGCATGAGCAGTTCTTC; cdr3_aa: CASGYSGRGHEQFF; clone_size: NA; j_call: TRBJ2-1; v_call: TRBV11-3; d_call: TRBD2
cdr3_nt: TGTGCCAGCAGCTTAGCCGGGACAGGGGCTTATGGCTACACCTTC; cdr3_aa: CASSLAGTGAYGYTF; clone_size: NA; j_call: TRBJ1-2; v_call: TRBV7-2; d_call: TRBD1
cdr3_nt: TGTGCCAGCAGCAGTACAGGGGGCCCCTACGAGCAGTACTTC; cdr3_aa: CASSSTGGPYEQYF; clone_size: NA; j_call: TRBJ2-7; v_call: TRBV11-2; d_call: TRBD1
cdr3_nt: TGCAGCGTTTTCCGGGGTCGGATTCAGTACTTC; cdr3_aa: CSVFRGRIQYF; clone_size: few; j_call: TRBJ2-4; v_call: TRBV29-1; d_call: NA
cdr3_nt: TGCGCCAGCAGCCAAGCGGAGCGGGAAGAGACCCAGTACTTC; cdr3_aa: CASSQAEREETQYF; clone_size: NA; j_call: TRBJ2-5; v_call: TRBV4-1; d_call: NA
cdr3_nt: TGCGCCAGCAGCTCCGGGGGGGACACTGAAGCTTTCTTT; cdr3_aa: CASSSGGDTEAFF; clone_size: NA; j_call: TRBJ1-1; v_call: TRBV5-1; d_call: NA
cdr3_nt: TGCGCCAGCAGCTTCCTAGCGGAGAACAATGAGCAGTTCTTC; cdr3_aa: CASSFLAENNEQFF; clone_size: few; j_call: TRBJ2-1; v_call: TRBV5-1; d_call: TRBD2
cdr3_nt: TGTGCCAGCAGTCGACAGGGTCGCACTGAAGCTTTCTTT; cdr3_aa: CASSRQGRTEAFF; clone_size: NA; j_call: TRBJ1-1; v_call: TRBV7-3; d_call: TRBD1
cdr3_nt: TGTGCTAGCAGCTTAGAAACTAGCGGGAGTTTCGGGACCCAGTACTTC; cdr3_aa: CASSLETSGSFGTQYF; clone_size: NA; j_call: TRBJ2-5; v_call: TRBV7-7; d_call: TRBD2
cdr3_nt: TGTGCCAGCAGTGCCGAGGTATCCAGTGGCTACACCTTC; cdr3_aa: CASSAEVSSGYTF; clone_size: NA; j_call: TRBJ1-2; v_call: TRBV2; d_call: NA
cdr3_nt: TGTGCCAGCAGCCCGGGGACAGGGGGCAGCAGGACTGAAGCTTTCTTT; cdr3_aa: CASSPGTGGSRTEAFF; clone_size: NA; j_call: TRBJ1-1; v_call: TRBV5-8; d_call: TRBD1
cdr3_nt: TGTGCCAGCAGGGCCCGGGCAGGGGAGGGCGAGCAGTACTTC; cdr3_aa: CASRARAGEGEQYF; clone_size: NA; j_call: TRBJ2-7; v_call: TRBV2; d_call: NA
cdr3_nt: TGTGCCAGCAGTTCCCGGCAGGGTAAGGACACTGAAGCTTTCTTT; cdr3_aa: CASSSRQGKDTEAFF; clone_size: NA; j_call: TRBJ1-1; v_call: TRBV2; d_call: NA
cdr3_nt: TGCGCCAGCAGCTTAATTAGCGGGAGCGTTGATCAGACCCAGTACTTC; cdr3_aa: CASSLISGSVDQTQYF; clone_size: NA; j_call: TRBJ2-5; v_call: TRBV5-1; d_call: TRBD2
cdr3_nt: TGTGCCAGCAGCTTGAGCGGGAGGGGGTCTGATGAGCAGTTCTTC; cdr3_aa: CASSLSGRGSDEQFF; clone_size: NA; j_call: TRBJ2-1; v_call: TRBV11-2; d_call: TRBD2
cdr3_nt: TGCGCCAGCAGCCAGACAGCTAACTATGGCTACACCTTC; cdr3_aa: CASSQTANYGYTF; clone_size: NA; j_call: TRBJ1-2; v_call: TRBV5-1; d_call: NA